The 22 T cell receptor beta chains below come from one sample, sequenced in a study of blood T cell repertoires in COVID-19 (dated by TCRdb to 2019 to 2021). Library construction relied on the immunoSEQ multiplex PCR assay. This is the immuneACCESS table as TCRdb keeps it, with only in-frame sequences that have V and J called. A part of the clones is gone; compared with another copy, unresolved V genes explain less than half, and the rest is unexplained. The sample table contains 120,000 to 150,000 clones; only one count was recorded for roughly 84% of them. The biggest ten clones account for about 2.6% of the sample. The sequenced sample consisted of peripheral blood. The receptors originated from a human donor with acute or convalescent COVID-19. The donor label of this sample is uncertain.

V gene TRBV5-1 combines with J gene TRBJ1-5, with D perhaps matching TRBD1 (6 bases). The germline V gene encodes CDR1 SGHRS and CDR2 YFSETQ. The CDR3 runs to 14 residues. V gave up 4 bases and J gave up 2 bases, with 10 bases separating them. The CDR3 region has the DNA TGCGCCAGCAGCCCCTCAGGGGGCAATCAGCCCCAGCATTTT. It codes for CASSPSGGNQPQHF.

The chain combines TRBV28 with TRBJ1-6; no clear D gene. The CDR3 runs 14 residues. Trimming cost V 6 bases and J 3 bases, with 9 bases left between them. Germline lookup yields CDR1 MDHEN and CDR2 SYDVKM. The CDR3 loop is CASSRRDYNSPLHF. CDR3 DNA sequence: TGTGCCAGCAGCCGCCGGGACTATAATTCACCCCTCCACTTT.

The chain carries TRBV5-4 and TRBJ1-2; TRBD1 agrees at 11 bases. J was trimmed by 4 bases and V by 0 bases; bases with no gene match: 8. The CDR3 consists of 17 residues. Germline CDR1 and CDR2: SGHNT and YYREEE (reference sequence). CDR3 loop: CASSLGAVGQGGYGYTF. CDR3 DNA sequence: TGTGCCAGCAGCTTGGGCGCGGTGGGACAGGGGGGCTATGGCTACACCTTC. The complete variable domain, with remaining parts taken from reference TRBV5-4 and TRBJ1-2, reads ETGVTQSPTHLIKTRGQQVTLRCSSQSGHNTVSWYQQALGQGPQFIFQYYREEENGRGNFPPRFSGLQFPNYSSELNVNALELDDSALYLCASSLGAVGQGGYGYTFGSGTRLTVV.

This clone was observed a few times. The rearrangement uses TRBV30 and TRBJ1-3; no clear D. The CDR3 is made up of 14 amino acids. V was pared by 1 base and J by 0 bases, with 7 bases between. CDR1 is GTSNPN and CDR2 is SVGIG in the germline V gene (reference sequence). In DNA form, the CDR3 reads TGTGCCTGGAGTGCAGTTCGCTCTGGAAACACCATATATTTT. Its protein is CAWSAVRSGNTIYF.

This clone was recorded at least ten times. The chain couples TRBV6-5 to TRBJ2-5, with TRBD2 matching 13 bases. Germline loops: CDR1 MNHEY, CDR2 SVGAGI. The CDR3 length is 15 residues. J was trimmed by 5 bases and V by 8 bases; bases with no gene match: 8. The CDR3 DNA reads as TGTGCCAGCGCAACTAGCGGGAGGGATAGGGAGACCCAGTACTTC. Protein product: CASATSGRDRETQYF.

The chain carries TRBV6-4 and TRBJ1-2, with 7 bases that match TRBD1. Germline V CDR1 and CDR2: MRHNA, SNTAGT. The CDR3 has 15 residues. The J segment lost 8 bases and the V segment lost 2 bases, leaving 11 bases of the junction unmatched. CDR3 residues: CASSDGSGGSFGYTF. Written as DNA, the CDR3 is TGTGCCAGCAGTGACGGATCAGGGGGTTCGTTCGGCTACACCTTC.

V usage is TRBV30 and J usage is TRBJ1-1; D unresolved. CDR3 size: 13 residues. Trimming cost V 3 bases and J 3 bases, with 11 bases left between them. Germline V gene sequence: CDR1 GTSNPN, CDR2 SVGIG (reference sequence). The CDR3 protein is CAWSLDTDTEAFF. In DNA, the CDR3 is TGTGCCTGGAGCCTCGACACCGACACTGAAGCTTTCTTT.

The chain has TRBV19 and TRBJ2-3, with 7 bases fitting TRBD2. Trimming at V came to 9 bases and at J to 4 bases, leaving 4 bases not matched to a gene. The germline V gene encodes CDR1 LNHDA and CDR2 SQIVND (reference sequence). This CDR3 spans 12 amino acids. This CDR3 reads CASRDYSDTQYF. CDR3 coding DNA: TGTGCCAGCAGGGACTATTCAGATACGCAGTATTTT.

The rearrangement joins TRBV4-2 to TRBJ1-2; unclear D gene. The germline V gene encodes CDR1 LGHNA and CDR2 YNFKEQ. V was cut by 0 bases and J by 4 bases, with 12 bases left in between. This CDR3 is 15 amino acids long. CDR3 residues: CASSQDGFDTYGYTF. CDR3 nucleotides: TGTGCCAGCAGCCAAGATGGGTTCGACACCTATGGCTACACCTTC.

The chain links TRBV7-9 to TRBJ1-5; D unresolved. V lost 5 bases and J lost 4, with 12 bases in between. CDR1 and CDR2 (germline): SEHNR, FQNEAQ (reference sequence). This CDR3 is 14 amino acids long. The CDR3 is CASSPGIGNQPQHF. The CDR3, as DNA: TGTGCCAGCAGCCCAGGTATTGGTAATCAGCCCCAGCATTTT.

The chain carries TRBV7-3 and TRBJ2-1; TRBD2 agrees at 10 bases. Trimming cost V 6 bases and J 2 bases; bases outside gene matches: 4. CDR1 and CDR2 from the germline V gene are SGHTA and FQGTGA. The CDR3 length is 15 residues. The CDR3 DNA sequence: TGTGCCAGCAGACCTAGCGGGGGAGCCTACAATGAGCAGTTCTTC. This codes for CASRPSGGAYNEQFF.

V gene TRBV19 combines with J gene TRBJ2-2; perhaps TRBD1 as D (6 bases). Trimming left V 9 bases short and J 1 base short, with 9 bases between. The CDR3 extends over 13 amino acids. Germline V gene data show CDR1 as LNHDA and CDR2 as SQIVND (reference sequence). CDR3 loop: CASQGQNTGELFF. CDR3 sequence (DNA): TGTGCCAGCCAGGGACAGAACACCGGGGAGCTGTTTTTT. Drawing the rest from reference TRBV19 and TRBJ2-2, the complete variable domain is DGGITQSPKYLFRKEGQNVTLSCEQNLNHDAMYWYRQDPGQGLRLIYYSQIVNDFQKGDIAEGYSVSREKKESFPLTVTSAQKNPTAFYLCASQGQNTGELFFGEGSRLTVL.

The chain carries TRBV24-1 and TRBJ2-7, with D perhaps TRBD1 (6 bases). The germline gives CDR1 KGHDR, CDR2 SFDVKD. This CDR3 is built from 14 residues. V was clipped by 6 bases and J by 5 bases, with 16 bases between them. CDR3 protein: CATSHEQGLHEQYV. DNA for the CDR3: TGTGCCACCAGTCACGAACAGGGTCTCCACGAGCAGTACGTC.

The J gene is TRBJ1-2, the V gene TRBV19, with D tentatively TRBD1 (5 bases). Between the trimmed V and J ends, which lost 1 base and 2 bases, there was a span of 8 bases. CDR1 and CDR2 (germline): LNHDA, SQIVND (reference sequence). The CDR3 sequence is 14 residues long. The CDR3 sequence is CASSIVAGNYGYTF. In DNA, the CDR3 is TGTGCCAGTAGTATAGTTGCAGGGAACTATGGCTACACCTTC.

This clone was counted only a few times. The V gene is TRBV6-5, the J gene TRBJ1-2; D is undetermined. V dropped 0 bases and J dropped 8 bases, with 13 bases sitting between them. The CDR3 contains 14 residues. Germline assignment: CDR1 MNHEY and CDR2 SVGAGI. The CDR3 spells CASSYSAAGSGYTF. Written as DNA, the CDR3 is TGTGCCAGCAGTTACTCCGCGGCGGGTAGCGGCTACACCTTC.

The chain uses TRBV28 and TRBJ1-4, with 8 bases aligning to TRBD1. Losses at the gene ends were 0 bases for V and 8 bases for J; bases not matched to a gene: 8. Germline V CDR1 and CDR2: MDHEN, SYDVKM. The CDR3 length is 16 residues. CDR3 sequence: CASSLWEDRVDEKLFF. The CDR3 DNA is TGTGCCAGCAGTTTATGGGAGGACAGGGTTGACGAAAAACTGTTTTTT.

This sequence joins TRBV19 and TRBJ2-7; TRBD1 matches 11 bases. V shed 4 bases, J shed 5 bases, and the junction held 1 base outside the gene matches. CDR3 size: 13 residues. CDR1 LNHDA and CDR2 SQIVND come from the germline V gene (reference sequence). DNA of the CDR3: TGTGCCAGTAGTAAGGGACAGGGGGACGAGCAGTACTTC. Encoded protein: CASSKGQGDEQYF.

The DNA of the CDR3 is TGTGCCAGCAGCTTGGCCGGACAGGGTAAGGGTTACGAGCAGTACGTC. Translated: CASSLAGQGKGYEQYV. The chain employs TRBV5-4 and TRBJ2-7, with 8 bases fitting TRBD1. CDR1 SGHNT and CDR2 YYREEE come from the germline V gene (reference sequence). The V gene end was trimmed by 0 bases and the J gene end by 4 bases; junction bases not matched to a gene: 9. The CDR3 runs 16 residues.

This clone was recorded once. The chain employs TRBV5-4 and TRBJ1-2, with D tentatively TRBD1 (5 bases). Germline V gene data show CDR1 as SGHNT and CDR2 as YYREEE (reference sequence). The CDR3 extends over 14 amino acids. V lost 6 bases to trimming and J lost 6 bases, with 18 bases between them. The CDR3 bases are TGTGCCAGCACCGGGGGACGGAATTTGAATGGCTACACCTTC. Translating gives CASTGGRNLNGYTF.

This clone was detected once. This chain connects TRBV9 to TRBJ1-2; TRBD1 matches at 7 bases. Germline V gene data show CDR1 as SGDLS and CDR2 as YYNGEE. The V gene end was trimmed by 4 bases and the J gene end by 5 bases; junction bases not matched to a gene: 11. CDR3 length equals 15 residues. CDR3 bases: TGTGCCAGCAGCTATAGAATCTCAGGGGGGTATGGCTACACCTTC. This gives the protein CASSYRISGGYGYTF.

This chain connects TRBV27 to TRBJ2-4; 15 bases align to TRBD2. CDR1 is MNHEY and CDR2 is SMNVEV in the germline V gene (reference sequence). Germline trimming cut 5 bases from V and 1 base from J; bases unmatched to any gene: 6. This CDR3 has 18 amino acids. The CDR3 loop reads CASSRTSGGAMAKNIQYF. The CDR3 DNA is TGTGCCAGCAGTCGGACTAGCGGGGGGGCCATGGCCAAAAACATTCAGTACTTC.

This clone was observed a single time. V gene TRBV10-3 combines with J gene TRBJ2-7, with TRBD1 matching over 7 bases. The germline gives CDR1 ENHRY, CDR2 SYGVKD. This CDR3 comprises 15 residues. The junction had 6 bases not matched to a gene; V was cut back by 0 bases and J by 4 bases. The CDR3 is CAISESVNRGYEQYV. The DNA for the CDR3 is TGTGCCATCAGTGAGTCAGTAAACAGGGGTTACGAGCAGTACGTC.